Shown below are 14 T cell receptor beta chains from a single sample sequenced in a study of blood T cell repertoires in COVID-19. Method: immunoSEQ multiplex PCR; TCRdb's copy keeps in-frame clones and lacks some. The sample consists of hundreds of thousands of clones, approximately 86% of them appearing once. Input material: peripheral blood. The source is a man younger than 35 with active or convalescent COVID-19.

This clone was detected a few times. V usage is TRBV11-3 and J usage is TRBJ2-2; 7 nucleotides align to TRBD1. The CDR3 runs to 15 residues. Germline V gene lookup returns CDR1 SGHNT and CDR2 YENEEA. The V gene end was trimmed by 4 bases and the J gene end by 3 bases; junction bases not matched to a gene: 5. CDR3 residues: CASSSETGHTGELFF. CDR3 sequence (DNA): TGTGCCAGCAGCTCCGAGACAGGGCACACCGGGGAGCTGTTTTTT.

This clone was recorded many times. One junction end disagrees with the germline gene, perhaps due to a read error. The chain is built from TRBV11-2 and TRBJ1-2, with TRBD1 matching 8 bases. There are 12 residues in the CDR3. The germline V gene has CDR1 SGHAT and CDR2 FQNNGV. The CDR3 coding sequence is TGTGCCAGCAGCCAGGCGATGGGACAGGCGAACTTC. Translation gives CASSQAMGQANF.

The chain combines TRBV24-1 with TRBJ1-1; 8 bases are a match to TRBD1. With 7 bases clipped from V and 1 base from J, the junction kept 4 bases outside the gene matches. Germline loops: CDR1 KGHDR, CDR2 SFDVKD. CDR3 length equals 14 residues. The CDR3 coding sequence is TGTGCCACCAGCCGGACAGGGTCGAACACTGAAGCTTTCTTT. Encoded protein: CATSRTGSNTEAFF.

This clone was seen just once. The rearrangement joins TRBV27 to TRBJ1-4; 8 bases are shared with TRBD1. Trimming took 0 bases from V and 7 from J; bases not matched to a gene: 1. The CDR3 contains 14 residues. Per germline, CDR1 MNHEY and CDR2 SMNVEV (reference sequence). CDR3 sequence: CASSLSRGPEKLFF. The CDR3 coding sequence is TGTGCCAGCAGTTTATCCAGGGGGCCTGAAAAACTGTTTTTT.

This clone was counted a few times. The chain uses TRBV10-3 and TRBJ2-7, with D possibly matching TRBD2 (6 bases). Germline V gene lookup returns CDR1 ENHRY and CDR2 SYGVKD. This CDR3 has 13 amino acids. Deletions cut 5 bases from V and 6 bases from J, with 14 bases between. The CDR3 nucleotides are TGTGCCATCAGTCTCGGGGAGGAGTCCGAGCAGTACTTC. Amino acid sequence: CAISLGEESEQYF.

CDR3 nucleotide sequence: TGTGCCATCAGTGGGGACCAGGGGTGGAATTCACCCCTCCACTTT. This encodes CAISGDQGWNSPLHF. V gene TRBV10-3 combines with J gene TRBJ1-6; tentatively, D is TRBD1 (6 bases). Trimming removed 4 bases at V and 7 bases at J, with 14 bases between. Germline-derived CDR1 and CDR2 are ENHRY and SYGVKD. The CDR3 has 15 amino acids.

The chain recombines TRBV5-6 with TRBJ1-5; D not certain. The CDR3 sequence is 15 residues long. Germline CDR1 is SGHDT and CDR2 is YYEEEE. V dropped 1 base and J dropped 0 bases, with 8 bases sitting between them. The CDR3 DNA reads as TGTGCCAGCAGCTTGTACGCCTATAGCAATCAGCCCCAGCATTTT. Its protein is CASSLYAYSNQPQHF.

This sequence joins TRBV7-2 and TRBJ2-3, with D perhaps TRBD2 (6 bases). The V end lost 2 bases, the J end lost 1 base, and 10 bases lay between the germline ends. The germline CDR1 and CDR2 sequences are SGHTA and FQGNSA. The CDR3 covers 15 residues. The CDR3 sequence: CASSLWSGGTDTQYF. The DNA for the CDR3 is TGTGCCAGCAGCTTATGGTCGGGGGGCACAGATACGCAGTATTTT.

The CDR3 loop reads CASAVREPQHF. The CDR3 DNA sequence: TGTGCCAGCGCCGTTCGGGAGCCCCAGCATTTT. The rearrangement uses TRBV2 and TRBJ1-5; no clear D. V lost 8 bases and J 8 bases, leaving 10 bases between the germline ends. The CDR3 totals 11 residues. CDR1 and CDR2 from the germline V gene are SNHLY and FYNNEI. Based on the CDR3 plus reference TRBV2 and TRBJ1-5, the full variable domain is EPEVTQTPSHQVTQMGQEVILRCVPISNHLYFYWYRQILGQKVEFLVSFYNNEISEKSEIFDDQFSVERPDGSNFTLKIRSTKLEDSAMYFCASAVREPQHFGDGTRLSIL.

The chain combines TRBV4-3 with TRBJ2-7, with D possibly being TRBD1 (6 bases). Germline V gene lookup returns CDR1 LGHNA and CDR2 YSLEER. The CDR3 has 17 amino acids. V dropped 0 bases and J dropped 4 bases, with 19 bases sitting between them. The CDR3 nucleotides read TGCGCCAGCAGCCAAGATCCCGTAGGGGCAGGGGAGTACGAGCAGTACTTC. Its protein is CASSQDPVGAGEYEQYF.

J is TRBJ2-7 and V is TRBV5-6; TRBD1 is a possible D gene (5 bases). The germline V gene encodes CDR1 SGHDT and CDR2 YYEEEE. Trimming cost V 4 bases and J 3 bases, with 17 bases left between them. The CDR3 consists of 15 residues. The CDR3 region is CASSPQGANFYEQYF. CDR3 sequence (DNA): TGTGCCAGCAGCCCCCAGGGCGCAAACTTCTACGAGCAGTACTTC.

CDR3 nucleotide sequence: TGCGCCAGCAGCTTGGATGGAGGGATTGGGGCCAACGTCCTGACTTTC. Protein: CASSLDGGIGANVLTF. This chain joins TRBV5-1 and TRBJ2-6, with TRBD2 as a possible D gene (6 bases). The V end was cut by 0 bases, the J end by 3 bases, with 10 bases between. CDR1 is SGHRS, CDR2 YFSETQ, per germline. This CDR3 contains 16 residues.

V is TRBV12-5 and J is TRBJ2-7; TRBD1 might be the D (6 bases). Germline lookup yields CDR1 LGHNT and CDR2 FRNRAP. V lost 6 bases, J lost 4 bases, and 10 bases lay in between. The CDR3 has 12 amino acids. Here the CDR3 DNA reads TGTGCTAGTGGAGGGGGTGGTTACGAGCAGTACTTC. It yields the protein CASGGGGYEQYF.

This chain joins TRBV2 and TRBJ2-7; TRBD1 matches 7 bases. The junction had 19 bases not matched to a gene; V was cut back by 2 bases and J by 3 bases. The CDR3 is 19 amino acids. Germline V gives CDR1 SNHLY, CDR2 FYNNEI. The CDR3 reads CASSESRTGVPPGHYEQYF. CDR3 nucleotide sequence: TGTGCCAGCAGTGAATCCCGGACAGGTGTTCCTCCCGGACACTACGAGCAGTACTTC.